This TCR beta chain was recovered during a study of vaccination effects on CD4 cells after COVID-19. Study details: Sampling occurred a median 72 days post second dose, range 14 to 241.

Comment on this clone: The antigen is not known.

Notes on the study in general: In the late period after vaccination, infection- and vaccine-induced clones contracted markedly.

Prior to sequencing, the ViraFEST assay stimulated PBMC with viral peptide pools, which expanded the antigen-specific CD4+ T cells. It was after nine to eleven days of culture that CD4+ T cells were isolated. Participants completed two doses of the BNT162b2 or mRNA-1273 vaccine. Culturing of a few million PBMC per well took place with about 9.4 IU/ml IL-2 and about 10 ug/ml peptides. Replacing half the medium with IL-2 medium was done on days 3 and 7. V lost 2 bases and J 1 base, leaving 17 bases between the germline ends. This CDR3 region has 17 residues. Germline values: CDR1 MNHNS, CDR2 SASEGT. Libraries were prepared by immunoSEQ multiplex PCR; TCRdb keeps only in-frame clonotypes and omits some of them. The table has 50,000 to 65,000 clones, around 73% seen once.

The chain recombines TRBV6-1 with TRBJ2-5; weak D call: TRBD1 (6 bases). The sequencing used CD4+ T cells from PBMCs cultured with HCoV-229E spike peptides, collected after COVID-19 vaccination. The receptor was derived from a human donor who received a COVID-19 vaccine. The DNA of the CDR3 is TGTGCCAGCAGTGAATTGCGACAGGTATCGTCCCAAGAGACCCAGTACTTC. It yields the protein CASSELRQVSSQETQYF.